Sequencing of this T cell receptor (beta chain) was carried out in a study of cytomegalovirus exposure and HLA in healthy donors. This CDR3 is 15 amino acids long. Germline-derived CDR1 and CDR2 are SGDLS and YYNGEE. Trimming removed 0 bases from V and 8 bases from J, with 15 bases in between. Amplification used 60 Vbeta primers and 13 Jbeta primers. Repertoires were generated with immunoSEQ multiplex PCR, while TCRdb's copy carries only in-frame clones and drops some. This sample's table has over 50,000 clones. V usage is TRBV9 and J usage is TRBJ2-1; D remains ambiguous. The sequence was obtained from a man aged 45-60 years in good health and CMV-seropositive. The material sequenced was PBMCs. The CDR3 DNA reads as TGTGCCAGCAGCGTAGCGGCAGGAATGGTAGATGAGCAGTTCTTC. Residues: CASSVAAGMVDEQFF.